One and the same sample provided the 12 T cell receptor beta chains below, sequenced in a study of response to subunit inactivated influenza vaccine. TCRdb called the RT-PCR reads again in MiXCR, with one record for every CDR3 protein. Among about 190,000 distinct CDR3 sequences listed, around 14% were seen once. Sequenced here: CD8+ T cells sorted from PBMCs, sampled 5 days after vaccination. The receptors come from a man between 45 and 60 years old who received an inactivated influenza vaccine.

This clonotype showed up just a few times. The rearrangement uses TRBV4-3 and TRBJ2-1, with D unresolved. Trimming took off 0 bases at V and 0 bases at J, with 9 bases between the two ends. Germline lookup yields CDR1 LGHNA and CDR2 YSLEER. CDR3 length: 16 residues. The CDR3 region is CASSQDPASSYNEQFF. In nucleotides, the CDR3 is TGCGCCAGCAGCCAAGATCCAGCGAGCTCCTACAATGAGCAGTTCTTC.

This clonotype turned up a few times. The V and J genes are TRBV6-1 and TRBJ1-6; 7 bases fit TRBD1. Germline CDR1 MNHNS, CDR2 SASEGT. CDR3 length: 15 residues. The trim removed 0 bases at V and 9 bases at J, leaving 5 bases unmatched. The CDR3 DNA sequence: TGTGCCAGCAGTGAAGCAAGCCAGGGGGGTTCACCCCTCCACTTT. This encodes CASSEASQGGSPLHF.

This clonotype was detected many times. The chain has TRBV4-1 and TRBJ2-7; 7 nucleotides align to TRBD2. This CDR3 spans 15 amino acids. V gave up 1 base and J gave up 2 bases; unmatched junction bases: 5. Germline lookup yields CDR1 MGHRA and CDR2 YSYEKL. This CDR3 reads CASSQVSGATYEQYF. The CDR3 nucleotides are TGCGCCAGCAGCCAAGTGAGCGGGGCCACCTACGAGCAGTACTTC.

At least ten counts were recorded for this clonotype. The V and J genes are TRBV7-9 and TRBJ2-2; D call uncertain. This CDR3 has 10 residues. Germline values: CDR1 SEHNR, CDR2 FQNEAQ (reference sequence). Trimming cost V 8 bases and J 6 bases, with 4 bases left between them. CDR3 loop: CASRAGELFF. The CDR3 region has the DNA TGTGCCAGCCGGGCCGGGGAGCTGTTTTTT.

The CDR3, as DNA: TGCAGCGTTGCGGCGGAGCGACATGAGCAGTTCTTC. It codes for CSVAAERHEQFF. The V and J genes are TRBV29-1 and TRBJ2-1; D is uncertain. Germline loops: CDR1 SQVTM, CDR2 ANQGSEA. Trimming took off 4 bases at V and 8 bases at J, with 12 bases between the two ends. This CDR3 has 12 residues.

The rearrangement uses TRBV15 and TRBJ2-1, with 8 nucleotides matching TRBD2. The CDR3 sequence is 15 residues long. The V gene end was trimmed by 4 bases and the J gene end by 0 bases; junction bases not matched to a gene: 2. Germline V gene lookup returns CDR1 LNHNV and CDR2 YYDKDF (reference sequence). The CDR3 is CATSIGGASYNEQFF. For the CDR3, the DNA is TGTGCCACCAGCATCGGGGGGGCCTCCTACAATGAGCAGTTCTTC.

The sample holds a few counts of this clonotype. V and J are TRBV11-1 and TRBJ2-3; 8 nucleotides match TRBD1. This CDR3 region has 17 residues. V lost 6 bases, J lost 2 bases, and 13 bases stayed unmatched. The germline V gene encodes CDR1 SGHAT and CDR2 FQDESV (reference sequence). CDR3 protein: CASRPIPGQEITDTQYF. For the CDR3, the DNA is TGTGCCAGCAGACCGATCCCGGGACAGGAGATCACAGATACGCAGTATTTT.

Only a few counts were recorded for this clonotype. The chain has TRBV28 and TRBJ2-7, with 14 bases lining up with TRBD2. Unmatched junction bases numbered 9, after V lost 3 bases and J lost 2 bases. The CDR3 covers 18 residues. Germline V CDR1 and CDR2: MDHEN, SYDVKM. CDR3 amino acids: CASSFFGLAGGLTYEQYF. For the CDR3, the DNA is TGTGCCAGCAGTTTCTTCGGACTAGCGGGAGGTCTAACCTACGAGCAGTACTTC.

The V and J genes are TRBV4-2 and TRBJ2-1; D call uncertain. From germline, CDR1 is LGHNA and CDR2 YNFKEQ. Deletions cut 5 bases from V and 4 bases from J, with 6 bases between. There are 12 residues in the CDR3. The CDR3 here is CASSTNYNEQFF. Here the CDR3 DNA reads TGTGCCAGCAGCACGAATTACAATGAGCAGTTCTTC.

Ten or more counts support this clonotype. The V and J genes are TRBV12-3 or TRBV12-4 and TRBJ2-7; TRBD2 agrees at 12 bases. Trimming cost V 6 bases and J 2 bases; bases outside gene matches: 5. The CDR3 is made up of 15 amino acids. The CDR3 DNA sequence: TGTGCCAGCAGACGCGGACTAGCGGGAACCTACGAGCAGTACTTC. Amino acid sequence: CASRRGLAGTYEQYF.

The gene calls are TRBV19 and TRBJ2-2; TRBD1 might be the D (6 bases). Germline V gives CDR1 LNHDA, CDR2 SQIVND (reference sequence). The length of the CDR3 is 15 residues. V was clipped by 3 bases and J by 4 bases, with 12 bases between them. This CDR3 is CASSIRQVGTGELFF. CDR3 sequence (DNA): TGTGCCAGTAGTATTCGACAGGTTGGCACCGGGGAGCTGTTTTTT.

CDR3 in DNA: TGTGCCAGCAGCTTAGTTCCCAGTGAAAGCTCCTATAATTCACCCCTCCACTTT. The encoded protein is CASSLVPSESSYNSPLHF. The genes are TRBV7-3 and TRBJ1-6; D gene unclear. V dropped 2 bases and J dropped 0 bases, with 14 bases sitting between them. Per the germline V gene, CDR1 is SGHTA and CDR2 is FQGTGA. The CDR3 sequence is 18 residues long.